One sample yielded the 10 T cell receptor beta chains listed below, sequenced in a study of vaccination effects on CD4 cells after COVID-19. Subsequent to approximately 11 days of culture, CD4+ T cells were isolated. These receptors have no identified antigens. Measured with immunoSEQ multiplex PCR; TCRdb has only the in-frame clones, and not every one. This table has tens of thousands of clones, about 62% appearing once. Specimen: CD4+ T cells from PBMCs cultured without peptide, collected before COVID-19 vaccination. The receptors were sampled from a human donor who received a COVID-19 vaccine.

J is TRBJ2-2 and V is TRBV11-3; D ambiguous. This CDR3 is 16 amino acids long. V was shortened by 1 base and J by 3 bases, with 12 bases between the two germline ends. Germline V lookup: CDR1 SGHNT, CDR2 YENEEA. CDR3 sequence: CASSLGRLEDTGELFF. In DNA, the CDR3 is TGTGCCAGCAGCTTAGGCCGCCTAGAGGACACCGGGGAGCTGTTTTTT. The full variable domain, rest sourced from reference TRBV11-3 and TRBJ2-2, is EAGVVQSPRYKIIEKKQPVAFWCNPISGHNTLYWYLQNLGQGPELLIRYENEEAVDDSQLPKDRFSAERLKGVDSTLKIQPAELGDSAVYLCASSLGRLEDTGELFFGEGSRLTVL.

The DNA of the CDR3 is TGTGCCAGCAGCCAACAGGTGCTAGAGGCGCAGTATTTT. Protein product: CASSQQVLEAQYF. The chain is built from TRBV3-1 (or the pseudogene TRBV3-2) and TRBJ2-3; D gene ambiguous. In germline, CDR1 is LGHDT, CDR2 YNNKEL (reference sequence). The V gene lost 2 bases and the J gene lost 10 bases, with 13 bases spanning the gap. The CDR3 is 13 residues long.

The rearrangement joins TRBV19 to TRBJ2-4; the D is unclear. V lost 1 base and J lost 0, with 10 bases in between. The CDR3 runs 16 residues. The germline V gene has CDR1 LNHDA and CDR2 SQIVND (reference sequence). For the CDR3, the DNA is TGTGCCAGTAGTATAGGCCAGACTCTAGCCAAAAACATTCAGTACTTC. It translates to CASSIGQTLAKNIQYF. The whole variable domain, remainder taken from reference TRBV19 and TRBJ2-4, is DGGITQSPKYLFRKEGQNVTLSCEQNLNHDAMYWYRQDPGQGLRLIYYSQIVNDFQKGDIAEGYSVSREKKESFPLTVTSAQKNPTAFYLCASSIGQTLAKNIQYFGAGTRLSVL.

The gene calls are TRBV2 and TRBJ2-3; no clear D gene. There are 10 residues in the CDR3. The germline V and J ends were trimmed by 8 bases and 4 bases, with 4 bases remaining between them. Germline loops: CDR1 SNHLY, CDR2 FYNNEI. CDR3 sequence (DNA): TGTGCCAGCTTAGCAGATACGCAGTATTTT. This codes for CASLADTQYF.

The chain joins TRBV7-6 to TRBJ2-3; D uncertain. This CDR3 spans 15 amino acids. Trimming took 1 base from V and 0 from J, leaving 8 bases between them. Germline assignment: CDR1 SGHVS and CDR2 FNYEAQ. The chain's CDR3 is CASSLEQPSTDTQYF. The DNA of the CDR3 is TGTGCCAGCAGCTTAGAGCAGCCGAGCACAGATACGCAGTATTTT.

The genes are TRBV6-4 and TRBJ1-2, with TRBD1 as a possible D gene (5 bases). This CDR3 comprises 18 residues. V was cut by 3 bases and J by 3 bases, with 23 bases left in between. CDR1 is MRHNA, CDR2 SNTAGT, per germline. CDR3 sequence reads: CASSEGVWARDGHYGYTF. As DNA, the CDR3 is TGTGCCAGCAGTGAAGGGGTCTGGGCCCGGGACGGCCACTATGGCTACACCTTC.

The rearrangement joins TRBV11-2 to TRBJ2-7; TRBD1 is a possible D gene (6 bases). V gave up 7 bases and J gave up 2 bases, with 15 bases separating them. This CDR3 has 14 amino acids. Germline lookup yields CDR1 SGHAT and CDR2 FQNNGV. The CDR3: CASTYREGAYEQYF. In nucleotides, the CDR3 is TGTGCCAGCACCTACCGTGAGGGGGCCTACGAGCAGTACTTC.

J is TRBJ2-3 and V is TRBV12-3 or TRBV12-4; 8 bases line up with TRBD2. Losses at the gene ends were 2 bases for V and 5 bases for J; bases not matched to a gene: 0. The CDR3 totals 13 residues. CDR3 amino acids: CASSLLAGDTQYF. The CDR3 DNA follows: TGTGCCAGCAGTTTACTAGCGGGAGATACGCAGTATTTT.

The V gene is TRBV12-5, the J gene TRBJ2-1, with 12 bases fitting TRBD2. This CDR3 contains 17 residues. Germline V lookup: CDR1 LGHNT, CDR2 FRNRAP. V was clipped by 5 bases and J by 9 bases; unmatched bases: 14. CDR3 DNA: TGTGCTAGTGGTCTCCGGGCTAGCGGGGGGGCCGTGGGTGAGCAGTTCTTC. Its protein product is CASGLRASGGAVGEQFF.

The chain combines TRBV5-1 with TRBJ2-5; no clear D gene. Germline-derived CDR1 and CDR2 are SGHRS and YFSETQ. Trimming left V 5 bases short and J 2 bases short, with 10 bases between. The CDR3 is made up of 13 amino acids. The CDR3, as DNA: TGCGCCAGCAGTCTCCAGGTACAAGAGACCCAGTACTTC. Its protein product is CASSLQVQETQYF.